The rows below give T cell receptor beta chains drawn from one sample of a study of CD8 T cells in Susac syndrome. TCRdb passed the immunoSEQ multiplex PCR reads through MiXCR, listing each CDR3 protein once. The data contain about 57,000 distinct CDR3 sequences, approximately 93% of them singletons. The sample consisted of CD8+ T cells from PBMCs. The receptors were gathered from a human donor with multiple sclerosis. The CDR3 runs from the conserved cysteine through the conserved F or W. Each record gives: V gene, D gene, clone size, J gene, CDR3 DNA, CDR3 protein. The D gene is left open where the match is weak. Clone sizes are given selectively: once, few, many, or a class where the clone is expanded.

v_gene: TRBV6-5; d_gene: .; abundance: .; j_gene: TRBJ1-2; CDR3nt: TGTGCCAGCAGTTACTCTCCGAATAACTATGGCTACACCTTC; CDR3aa: CASSYSPNNYGYTF
v_gene: TRBV28; d_gene: .; abundance: .; j_gene: TRBJ2-1; CDR3nt: TGTGCCAGCAGTTTATACCCGGGGGCCACCTACAATGAGCAGTTCTTC; CDR3aa: CASSLYPGATYNEQFF
v_gene: TRBV6-6; d_gene: .; abundance: .; j_gene: TRBJ1-1; CDR3nt: TGTGCCAGCAGCCCGACAGTAACTAACACTGAAGCTTTCTTT; CDR3aa: CASSPTVTNTEAFF
v_gene: TRBV12-5; d_gene: .; abundance: .; j_gene: TRBJ1-2; CDR3nt: TGTGCTAGTGGTTTGGTCCCCCGGACGGATAACTATGGCTACACCTTC; CDR3aa: CASGLVPRTDNYGYTF
v_gene: TRBV30; d_gene: .; abundance: .; j_gene: TRBJ1-5; CDR3nt: TGTGCCTGGAGTTTACAGGATGATCAGCCCCAGCATTTT; CDR3aa: CAWSLQDDQPQHF
v_gene: TRBV6-4; d_gene: .; abundance: .; j_gene: TRBJ2-3; CDR3nt: TGTGCCAGCAGTGACTCTGTGGGCACAGATACGCAGTATTTT; CDR3aa: CASSDSVGTDTQYF
v_gene: TRBV20-1; d_gene: TRBD2; abundance: .; j_gene: TRBJ2-7; CDR3nt: TGCAGTGGCGCTAGCGGGGGCCCCTACGAGCAGTACTTC; CDR3aa: CSGASGGPYEQYF
v_gene: TRBV20-1; d_gene: TRBD1; abundance: few; j_gene: TRBJ2-7; CDR3nt: TGCAGTGCTAGGGTAGGGACAGGGGGCTACGAGCAGTACTTC; CDR3aa: CSARVGTGGYEQYF
v_gene: TRBV5-6; d_gene: .; abundance: .; j_gene: TRBJ2-2; CDR3nt: TGTGCCAGCAGCCTGCAGGGACAAAACACCGGGGAGCTGTTTTTT; CDR3aa: CASSLQGQNTGELFF
v_gene: TRBV5-1; d_gene: TRBD1; abundance: few; j_gene: TRBJ1-2; CDR3nt: TGCGCCAGCAGCTTTACCGGGACAGGGGGAAACTATGGCTACACCTTC; CDR3aa: CASSFTGTGGNYGYTF
v_gene: TRBV30; d_gene: .; abundance: few; j_gene: TRBJ1-1; CDR3nt: TGTGCCTGGAGCCCGGGAGGCACTGAAGCTTTCTTT; CDR3aa: CAWSPGGTEAFF
v_gene: TRBV7-9; d_gene: .; abundance: .; j_gene: TRBJ2-7; CDR3nt: TGTGCCAGCAGCCCCCTCCCTTACGAGCAGTACTTC; CDR3aa: CASSPLPYEQYF
v_gene: TRBV7-2; d_gene: .; abundance: .; j_gene: TRBJ2-5; CDR3nt: TGTGCCAGCAGCTACTCTTGGGATATCGAGACCCAGTACTTC; CDR3aa: CASSYSWDIETQYF
v_gene: TRBV19; d_gene: .; abundance: .; j_gene: TRBJ1-2; CDR3nt: TGTGCCAGTAGTATAAGGGGAAGGTATGGCTACACCTTC; CDR3aa: CASSIRGRYGYTF
v_gene: TRBV2; d_gene: TRBD1; abundance: .; j_gene: TRBJ1-2; CDR3nt: TGTGCCAACCCTACAGGGGACGGCTACACCTTC; CDR3aa: CANPTGDGYTF
v_gene: TRBV5-1; d_gene: .; abundance: .; j_gene: TRBJ2-7; CDR3nt: TGCGCCAGCAACAGAGGGGGTGAGTCCTACGAGCAGTACTTC; CDR3aa: CASNRGGESYEQYF